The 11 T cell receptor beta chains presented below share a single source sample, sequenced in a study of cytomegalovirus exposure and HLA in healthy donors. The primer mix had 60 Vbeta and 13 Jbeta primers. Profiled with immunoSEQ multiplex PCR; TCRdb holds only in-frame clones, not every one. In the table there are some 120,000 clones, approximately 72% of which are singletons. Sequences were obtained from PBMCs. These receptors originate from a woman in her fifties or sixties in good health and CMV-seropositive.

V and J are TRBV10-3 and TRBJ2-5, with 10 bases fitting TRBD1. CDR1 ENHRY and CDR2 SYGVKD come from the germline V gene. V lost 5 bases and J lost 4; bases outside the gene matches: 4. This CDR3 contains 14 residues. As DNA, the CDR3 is TGTGCCATCAGTTCCGGGACAGGGGTAGAGACCCAGTACTTC. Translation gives CAISSGTGVETQYF.

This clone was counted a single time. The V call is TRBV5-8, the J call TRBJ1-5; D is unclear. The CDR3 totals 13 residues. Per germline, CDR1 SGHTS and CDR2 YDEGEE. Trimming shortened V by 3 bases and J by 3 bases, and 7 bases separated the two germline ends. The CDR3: CASSWENNQPQHF. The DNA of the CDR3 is TGTGCCAGCAGCTGGGAGAACAATCAGCCCCAGCATTTT.

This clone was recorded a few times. CDR3 in amino acids: CASSPWAGSGPQETQYF. DNA for the CDR3: TGTGCCAGCAGCCCGTGGGCGGGTAGCGGGCCGCAAGAGACCCAGTACTTC. The V call is TRBV9, the J call TRBJ2-5, with 7 bases identical to TRBD2. The CDR3 has 17 amino acids. CDR1 and CDR2 from the germline V gene are SGDLS and YYNGEE. The V gene end was trimmed by 4 bases and the J gene end by 2 bases; junction bases not matched to a gene: 14.

The CDR3 DNA reads as TGCGCCAGCACTGATAGGAGCGGGAGTAACAATGAGCAGTTCTTC. Protein: CASTDRSGSNNEQFF. The V and J genes are TRBV5-1 and TRBJ2-1; 8 nucleotides agree with TRBD2. The J segment lost 5 bases and the V segment lost 6 bases, leaving 10 bases of the junction unmatched. Germline CDR1 is SGHRS and CDR2 is YFSETQ. The CDR3 totals 15 residues.

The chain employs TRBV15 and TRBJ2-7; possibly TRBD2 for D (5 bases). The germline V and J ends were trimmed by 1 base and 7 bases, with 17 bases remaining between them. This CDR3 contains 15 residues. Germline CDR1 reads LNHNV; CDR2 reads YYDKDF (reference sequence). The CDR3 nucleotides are TGTGCCACCAGCAGAGGGTTGCCCGGGGTCTTAGAGCAGTACTTC. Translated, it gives CATSRGLPGVLEQYF. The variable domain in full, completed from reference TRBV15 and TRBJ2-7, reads DAMVIQNPRYQVTQFGKPVTLSCSQTLNHNVMYWYQQKSSQAPKLLFHYYDKDFNNEADTPDNFQSRRPNTSFCFLDIRSPGLGDTAMYLCATSRGLPGVLEQYFGPGTRLTVT.

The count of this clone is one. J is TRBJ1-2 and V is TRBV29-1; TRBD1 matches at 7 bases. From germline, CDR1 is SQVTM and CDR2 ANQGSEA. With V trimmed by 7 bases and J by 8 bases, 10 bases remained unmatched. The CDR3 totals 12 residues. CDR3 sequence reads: CSAEGQGVGYTF. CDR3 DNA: TGCAGCGCGGAGGGCCAGGGGGTAGGCTACACCTTC. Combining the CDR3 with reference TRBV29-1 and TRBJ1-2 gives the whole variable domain SAVISQKPSRDICQRGTSLTIQCQVDSQVTMMFWYRQQPGQSLTLIATANQGSEATYESGFVIDKFPISRPNLTFSTLTVSNMSPEDSSIYLCSAEGQGVGYTFGSGTRLTVV.

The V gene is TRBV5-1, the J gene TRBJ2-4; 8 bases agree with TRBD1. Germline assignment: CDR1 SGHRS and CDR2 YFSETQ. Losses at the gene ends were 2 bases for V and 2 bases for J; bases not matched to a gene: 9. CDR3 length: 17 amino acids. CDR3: CASSFGQGASTKNIQYF. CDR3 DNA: TGCGCCAGCAGCTTTGGGCAGGGGGCAAGTACCAAAAACATTCAGTACTTC. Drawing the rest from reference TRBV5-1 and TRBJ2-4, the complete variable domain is KAGVTQTPRYLIKTRGQQVTLSCSPISGHRSVSWYQQTPGQGLQFLFEYFSETQRNKGNFPGRFSGRQFSNSRSEMNVSTLELGDSALYLCASSFGQGASTKNIQYFGAGTRLSVL.

The CDR3 protein is CASSEVLAGESDTQYF. The CDR3 DNA reads as TGTGCCAGCAGTGAAGTCCTGGCAGGGGAATCAGATACGCAGTATTTT. V usage is TRBV6-1 and J usage is TRBJ2-3; D is perhaps TRBD1 (6 bases). Germline V gene sequence: CDR1 MNHNS, CDR2 SASEGT. The V gene lost 1 base and the J gene lost 4 bases, with 15 bases spanning the gap. The CDR3 contains 16 residues.

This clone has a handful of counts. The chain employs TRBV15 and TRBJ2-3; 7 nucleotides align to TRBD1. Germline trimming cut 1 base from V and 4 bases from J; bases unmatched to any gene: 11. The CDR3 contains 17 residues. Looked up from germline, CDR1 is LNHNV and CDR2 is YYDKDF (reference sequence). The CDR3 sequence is CATSRALRQGVADTQYF. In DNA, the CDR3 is TGTGCCACCAGCAGAGCCCTACGACAGGGTGTAGCAGATACGCAGTATTTT.

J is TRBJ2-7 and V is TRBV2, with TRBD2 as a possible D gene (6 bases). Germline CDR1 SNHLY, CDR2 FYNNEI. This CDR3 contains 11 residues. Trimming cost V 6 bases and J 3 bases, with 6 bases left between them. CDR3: CASRDYYEQYF. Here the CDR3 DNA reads TGTGCCAGCAGGGACTACTACGAGCAGTACTTC.

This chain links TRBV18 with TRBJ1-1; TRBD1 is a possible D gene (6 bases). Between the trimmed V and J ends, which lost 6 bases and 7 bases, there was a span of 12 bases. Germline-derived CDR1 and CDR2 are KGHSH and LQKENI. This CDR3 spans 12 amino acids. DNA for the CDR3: TGTGCCAGCTCCCAAGGGACAAATGAAGCTTTCTTT. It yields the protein CASSQGTNEAFF.